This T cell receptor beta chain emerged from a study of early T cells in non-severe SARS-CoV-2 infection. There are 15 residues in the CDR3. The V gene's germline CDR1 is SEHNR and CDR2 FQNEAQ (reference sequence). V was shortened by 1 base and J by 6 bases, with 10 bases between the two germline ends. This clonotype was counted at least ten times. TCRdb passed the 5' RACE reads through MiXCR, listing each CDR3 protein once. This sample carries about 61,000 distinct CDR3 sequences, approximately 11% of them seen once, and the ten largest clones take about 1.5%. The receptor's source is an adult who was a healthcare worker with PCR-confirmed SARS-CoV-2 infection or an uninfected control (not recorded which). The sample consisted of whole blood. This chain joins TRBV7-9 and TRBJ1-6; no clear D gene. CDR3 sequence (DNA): TGTGCCAGCAGCTTAGACGGGCAGGTTAATTCACCCCTCCACTTT. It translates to CASSLDGQVNSPLHF.